Listed below are T cell receptor beta chains from one sample, sequenced in a study of blood T cell repertoires in COVID-19. Assay used: immunoSEQ multiplex PCR; TCRdb lists only in-frame clones, some missing. The table has more than 200,000 clones, around nine tenths seen once. The sequencing input was peripheral blood. The receptor source for this set is a woman between 55 and 75 years old with COVID-19, enrolled during active disease. Each CDR3 is given with its conserved first and last residue. D genes are given only for firm matches. Size is omitted from some rows. Given values are once, few, many or a class for expanded clones.

>TRBV19|TRBJ1-4|NA|NA
TGTGCCAGTAGCTCGAGAGGAACTAATGAAAAACTGTTTTTT
CASSSRGTNEKLFF
>TRBV18|TRBJ1-4|NA|NA
TGTGCCAGCTCCAACCGGGAAAAACTGTTTTTT
CASSNREKLFF
>TRBV24-1|TRBJ2-1|TRBD1|NA
TGTGCCACCAGTCCAGCCTGGGGACAGATGAATGTGCAGTTCTTC
CATSPAWGQMNVQFF
>TRBV7-2|TRBJ2-3|TRBD2|NA
TGTGCCAGCAGTGGACTAGCGGGAGTCACTTACCTAGATACGCAGTATTTT
CASSGLAGVTYLDTQYF
>TRBV18|TRBJ2-3|TRBD1|few
TGTGCCAGCTCACCAAGCAGGGGGCAGGGCACAGATACGCAGTATTTT
CASSPSRGQGTDTQYF
>TRBV6-5|TRBJ2-6|NA|NA
TGTGCCAGCAGTTTACAGGGTGCTGGGGCCAACGTCCTGACTTTC
CASSLQGAGANVLTF
>TRBV27|TRBJ1-1|TRBD1|NA
TGTGCCAGCAGTAGACAGGGGAGAAACACTGAAGCTTTCTTT
CASSRQGRNTEAFF
>TRBV30|TRBJ2-7|TRBD2|few
TGTGCCTGGAGTGCGGGACTAGACTACTACGAGCAGTACTTC
CAWSAGLDYYEQYF
>TRBV6-1|TRBJ1-5|TRBD1|NA
TGTGCCAGCAGTGATACGAAAGGGCAGGGGGGAAATCAGCCCCAGCATTTT
CASSDTKGQGGNQPQHF
>TRBV19|TRBJ2-1|NA|NA
TGTGCCAGTAGTATTGGCAGGGGCCCTTACAATGAGCAGTTCTTC
CASSIGRGPYNEQFF
>TRBV10-3|TRBJ2-1|NA|NA
TGTGCCATCAGTGAGTTTGGGGCTAGCGAATACAATGAGCAGTTCTTC
CAISEFGASEYNEQFF
>TRBV7-9|TRBJ2-2|NA|few
TGTGCCAGCAGCCGACAGGTTTGGGAGCTGTTTTTT
CASSRQVWELFF
>TRBV27|TRBJ2-1|TRBD2|NA
TGTGCCAGCAGCACCACTAGCGGGAGCTACAATGAGCAGTTCTTC
CASSTTSGSYNEQFF
>TRBV18|TRBJ2-7|TRBD1|once
TGTGCCAGCTCACCAGGGACAGGGGTCTCCTACGAGCAGTACTTC
CASSPGTGVSYEQYF
>TRBV4-1|TRBJ1-5|TRBD1|NA
TGCGCCAGCAGCCAAGCGGGAGGGGGCTACCAGCCCCAGCATTTT
CASSQAGGGYQPQHF
>TRBV10-3|TRBJ2-1|TRBD2|NA
TGTGCCATCAGTGAGTCGACGGGGGGAGAATACAATGAGCAGTTCTTC
CAISESTGGEYNEQFF
>TRBV3-1/TRBV3-2|TRBJ2-2|TRBD2|NA
TGTGCCAGCAGCCTCCCGGGACTAGCGGGAGTCGGGGAGCTGTTTTTT
CASSLPGLAGVGELFF
>TRBV11-2|TRBJ2-3|NA|NA
TGTGCCAGCAGCCCGCGGGAACCCGGGAGAGATACGCAGTATTTT
CASSPREPGRDTQYF
>TRBV11-3|TRBJ2-5|TRBD1|NA
TGTGCCAGCAGCCTAAGGACAGGGGAAGGCCAAGAGACCCAGTACTTC
CASSLRTGEGQETQYF
>TRBV5-1|TRBJ2-1|NA|few
TGCGCCAGCAGCTTTGGCTCTTACAATGAGCAGTTCTTC
CASSFGSYNEQFF
>TRBV3-1/TRBV3-2|TRBJ2-5|NA|NA
TGTGCCAGCAGCCAAGGCAGGGATACCCAGTACTTC
CASSQGRDTQYF
>TRBV13|TRBJ2-5|TRBD1|NA
TGTGCCAGCCAACCACAGGGGGCAGAGACCCAGTACTTC
CASQPQGAETQYF
>TRBV29-1|TRBJ1-2|NA|NA
TGCAGCGTTGAAGAGGGCAAGATGGTGACTAGCCGCGGCTACACCTTC
CSVEEGKMVTSRGYTF
>TRBV5-1|TRBJ2-5|TRBD2|NA
TGCGCCAGCAGCTTGTTGACTAGCGGGAATCAAGAGACCCAGTACTTC
CASSLLTSGNQETQYF
>TRBV11-2|TRBJ1-1|NA|NA
TGTGCCAGCAGCGAACAGACGAACACTGAAGCTTTCTTT
CASSEQTNTEAFF
>TRBV11-3|TRBJ2-1|TRBD1|once
TGTGCCAGCAGCTTAGGTGCCTGGACAGGGCCCGTCAATGAGCAGTTCTTC
CASSLGAWTGPVNEQFF
>TRBV5-1|TRBJ1-2|NA|NA
TGCGCCAGCAGCTTGGATGGTGGGGGGAAGGGCTACACCTTC
CASSLDGGGKGYTF
>TRBV6-2/TRBV6-3|TRBJ1-2|TRBD1|once
TGTGCCAGCAGTTACTATCGGGACAGGGAAAGGCATGGCTACACCTTC
CASSYYRDRERHGYTF
>TRBV19|TRBJ2-7|TRBD2|few
TGTGCCAGTAGCCCCCTCCCCCGGACTAGCGGGAGAGGTCTGGGGGTCGAGCAGTACTTC
CASSPLPRTSGRGLGVEQYF
>TRBV5-1|TRBJ1-6|TRBD1|NA
TGCGCCAGCAGCCCGAGGGACAGGGATAATTCACCCCTCCACTTT
CASSPRDRDNSPLHF
>TRBV27|TRBJ2-7|TRBD2|few
TGTGCCAGCAGTTTATTGTCTAGCGGGCTGGGGGAGCAGTACTTC
CASSLLSSGLGEQYF
>TRBV30|TRBJ1-2|NA|NA
TGTGCCTGGAGAAGGGGGGGCTACACCTTC
CAWRRGGYTF
>TRBV5-1|TRBJ2-2|NA|NA
TGCGCCAGCAGTGGCGGGAACGCCGGGGAGCTGTTTTTT
CASSGGNAGELFF
>TRBV19|TRBJ1-4|TRBD1|few
TGTGCCAGTAGTATGAGACCCCCGGGACAGTCTAATGAAAAACTGTTTTTT
CASSMRPPGQSNEKLFF
>TRBV2|TRBJ2-2|NA|NA
TGTGCCAGCAGTGAAACAATTAAGAACACCGGGGAGCTGTTTTTT
CASSETIKNTGELFF
>TRBV7-8|TRBJ1-5|NA|NA
TGTGCCAGCAGCTCGTTGGCCCAACAGCCCCAGCATTTT
CASSSLAQQPQHF
>TRBV6-5|TRBJ1-4|NA|NA
TGTGCCAGCAGTTGGGGGACTGGAACCTCTGAAAAACTGTTTTTT
CASSWGTGTSEKLFF
>TRBV6-2/TRBV6-3|TRBJ2-7|NA|NA
TGTGCCAGCTGCCAGGGGCCATACGAGCAGTACTTC
CASCQGPYEQYF
>TRBV28|TRBJ1-5|NA|NA
TGTGCCAGCAGTTTTTCGGGGGTTAGCAATCAGCCCCAGCATTTT
CASSFSGVSNQPQHF
>TRBV3-1/TRBV3-2|TRBJ2-3|TRBD1|NA
TGTGCCAGCAGCCAACAGGGGGCCCTCACAGATACGCAGTATTTT
CASSQQGALTDTQYF
>TRBV7-9|TRBJ2-5|TRBD2|few
TGTGCCAGCAGACCCCCGGTGGGACTAGCGGGAGGAGCGGGAGAGACCCAGTACTTC
CASRPPVGLAGGAGETQYF